This T cell receptor beta chain was captured in a study of T-cell memory formation after mild COVID-19. Study-level information: Largely, TCR clusters stayed within a single donor. Study-wide findings and caveats: Cross-reactive memory seemingly joined, as some responding clones were found in pre-infection memory.

V lost 0 bases to trimming and J lost 5 bases, with 6 bases between them. CDR3 length equals 13 residues. Germline V gene data show CDR1 as SGHRS and CDR2 as YFSETQ. The sample holds many counts of this clonotype. Antigen specificity is unknown. Researchers used 5'RACE with constant-segment primers to make TCR alpha and TCR beta cDNA libraries that carry sample barcodes and UMIs. One entry per CDR3 protein results from TCRdb running MiXCR on the 5' RACE reads. This sample has 300,000 to 350,000 distinct CDR3 sequences, with about an eighth found just once. The receptor's source is a man younger than 35 who had mild COVID-19 (a few samples of this study predate the infection). Cell type and time point are not known. The chain couples TRBV5-1 to TRBJ2-1; D gene ambiguous. Material: PBMCs or a T cell subset sorted from them (not recorded which). The CDR3 here is CASSLGRDNEQFF. CDR3 nucleotides: TGCGCCAGCAGCTTGGGACGGGACAATGAGCAGTTCTTC.